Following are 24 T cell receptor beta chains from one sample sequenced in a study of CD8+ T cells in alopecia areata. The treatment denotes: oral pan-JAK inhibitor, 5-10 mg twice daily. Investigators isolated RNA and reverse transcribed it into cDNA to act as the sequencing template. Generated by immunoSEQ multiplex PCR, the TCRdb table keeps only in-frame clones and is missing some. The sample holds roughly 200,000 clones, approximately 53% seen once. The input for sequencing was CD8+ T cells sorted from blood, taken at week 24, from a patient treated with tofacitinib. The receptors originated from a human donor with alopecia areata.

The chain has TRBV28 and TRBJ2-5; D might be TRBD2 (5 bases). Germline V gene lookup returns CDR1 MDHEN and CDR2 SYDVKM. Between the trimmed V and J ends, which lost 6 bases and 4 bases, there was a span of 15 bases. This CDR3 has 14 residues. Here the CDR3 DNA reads TGTGCCAGCAGCTCCGACACCGAGGGAGAGACCCAGTACTTC. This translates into CASSSDTEGETQYF.

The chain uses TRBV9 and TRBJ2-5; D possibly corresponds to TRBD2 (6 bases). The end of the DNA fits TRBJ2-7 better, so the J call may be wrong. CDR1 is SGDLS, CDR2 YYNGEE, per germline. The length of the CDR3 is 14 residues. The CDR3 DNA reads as TGTGCCAGCAGCGATGGAGGGTTGGACTACGAGCAGTACTTC. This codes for CASSDGGLDYEQYF.

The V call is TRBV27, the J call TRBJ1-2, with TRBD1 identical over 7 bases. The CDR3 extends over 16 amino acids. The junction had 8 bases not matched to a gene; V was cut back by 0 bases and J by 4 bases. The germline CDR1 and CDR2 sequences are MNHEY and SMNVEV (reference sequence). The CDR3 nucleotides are TGTGCCAGCAGTTTATCTGCGGGACAGCTAACCTATGGCTACACCTTC. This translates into CASSLSAGQLTYGYTF.

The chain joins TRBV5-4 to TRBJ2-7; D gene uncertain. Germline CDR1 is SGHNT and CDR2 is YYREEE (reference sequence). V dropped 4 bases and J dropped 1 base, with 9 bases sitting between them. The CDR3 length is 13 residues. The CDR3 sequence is CASSPDGSYEQYF. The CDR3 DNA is TGTGCCAGCAGCCCGGACGGATCCTACGAGCAGTACTTC.

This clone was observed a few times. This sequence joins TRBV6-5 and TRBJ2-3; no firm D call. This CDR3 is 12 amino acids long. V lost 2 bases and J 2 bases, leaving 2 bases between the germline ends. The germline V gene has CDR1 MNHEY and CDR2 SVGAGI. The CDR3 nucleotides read TGTGCCAGCAGTTACACCACAGATACGCAGTATTTT. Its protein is CASSYTTDTQYF.

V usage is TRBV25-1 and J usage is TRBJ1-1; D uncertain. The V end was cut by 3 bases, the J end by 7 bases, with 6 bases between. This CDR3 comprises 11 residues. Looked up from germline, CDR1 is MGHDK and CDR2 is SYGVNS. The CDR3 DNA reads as TGTGCCAGCAGTGATTCGCTTGAAGCTTTCTTT. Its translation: CASSDSLEAFF.

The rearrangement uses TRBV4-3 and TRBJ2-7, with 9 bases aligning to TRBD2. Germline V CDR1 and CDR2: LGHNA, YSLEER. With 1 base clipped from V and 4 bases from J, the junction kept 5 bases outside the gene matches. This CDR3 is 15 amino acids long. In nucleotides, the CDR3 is TGCGCCAGCAGCCAAGGGGAAGCGGGGGGTTACGAGCAGTACTTC. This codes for CASSQGEAGGYEQYF.

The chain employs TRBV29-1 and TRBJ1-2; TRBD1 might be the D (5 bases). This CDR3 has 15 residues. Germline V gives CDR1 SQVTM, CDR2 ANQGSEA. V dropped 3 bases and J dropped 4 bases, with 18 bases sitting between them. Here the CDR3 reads CSVEGEEGGLYGYTF. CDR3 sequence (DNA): TGCAGCGTTGAGGGGGAGGAGGGTGGACTCTATGGCTACACCTTC.

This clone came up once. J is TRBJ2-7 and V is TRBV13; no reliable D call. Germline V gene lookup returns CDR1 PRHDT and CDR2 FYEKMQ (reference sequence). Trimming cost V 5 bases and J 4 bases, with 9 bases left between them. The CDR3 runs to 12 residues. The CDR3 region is CASSDRTYEQYF. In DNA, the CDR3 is TGTGCCAGCAGCGACCGGACGTACGAGCAGTACTTC. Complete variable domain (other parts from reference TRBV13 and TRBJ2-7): AAGVIQSPRHLIKEKRETATLKCYPIPRHDTVYWYQQGPGQDPQFLISFYEKMQSDKGSIPDRFSAQQFSDYHSELNMSSLELGDSALYFCASSDRTYEQYFGPGTRLTVT.

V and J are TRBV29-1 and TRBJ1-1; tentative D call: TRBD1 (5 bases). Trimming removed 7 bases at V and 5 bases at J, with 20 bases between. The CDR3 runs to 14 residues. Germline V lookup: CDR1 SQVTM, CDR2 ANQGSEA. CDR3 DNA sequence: TGCAGCGACCTCCCGGGGACCGCTTTTACTGAAGCTTTCTTT. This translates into CSDLPGTAFTEAFF.

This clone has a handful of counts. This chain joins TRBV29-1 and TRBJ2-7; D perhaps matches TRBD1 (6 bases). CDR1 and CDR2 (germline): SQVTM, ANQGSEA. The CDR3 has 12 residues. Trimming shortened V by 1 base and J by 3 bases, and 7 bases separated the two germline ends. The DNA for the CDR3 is TGCAGCGTTGAAGCCAGGGGCTACGAGCAGTACTTC. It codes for CSVEARGYEQYF.

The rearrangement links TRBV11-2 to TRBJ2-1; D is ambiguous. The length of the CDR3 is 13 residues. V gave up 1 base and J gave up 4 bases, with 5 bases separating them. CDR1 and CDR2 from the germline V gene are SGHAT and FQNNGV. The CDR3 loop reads CASSLVQYNEQFF. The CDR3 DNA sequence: TGTGCCAGCAGCTTAGTGCAGTACAATGAGCAGTTCTTC.

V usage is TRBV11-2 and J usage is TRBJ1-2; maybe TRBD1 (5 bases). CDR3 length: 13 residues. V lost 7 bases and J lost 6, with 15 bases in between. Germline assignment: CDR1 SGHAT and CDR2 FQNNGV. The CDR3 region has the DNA TGTGCCAGCACCCGCGGAGGGGCCGATGGCTACACCTTC. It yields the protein CASTRGGADGYTF.

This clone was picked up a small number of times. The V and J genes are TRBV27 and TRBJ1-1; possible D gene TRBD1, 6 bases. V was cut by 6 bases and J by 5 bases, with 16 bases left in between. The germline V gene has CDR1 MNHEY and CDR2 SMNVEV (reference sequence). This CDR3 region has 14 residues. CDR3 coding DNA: TGTGCCAGCAGAGAGGGGGGGCTGGGGACTGAAGCTTTCTTT. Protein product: CASREGGLGTEAFF.

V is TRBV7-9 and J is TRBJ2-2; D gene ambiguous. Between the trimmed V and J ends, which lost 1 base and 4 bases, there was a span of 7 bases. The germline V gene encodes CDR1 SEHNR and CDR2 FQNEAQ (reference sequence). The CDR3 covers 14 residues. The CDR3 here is CASSLGTSTGELFF. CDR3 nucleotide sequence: TGTGCCAGCAGCTTAGGTACATCCACCGGGGAGCTGTTTTTT. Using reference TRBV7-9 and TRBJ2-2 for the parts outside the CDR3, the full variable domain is DTGVSQNPRHKITKRGQNVTFRCDPISEHNRLYWYRQTLGQGPEFLTYFQNEAQLEKSRLLSDRFSAERPKGSFSTLEIQRTEQGDSAMYLCASSLGTSTGELFFGEGSRLTVL.

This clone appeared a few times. CDR3 in amino acids: CASTAGANTGELFF. As DNA, the CDR3 is TGTGCCAGCACGGCAGGGGCGAACACCGGGGAGCTGTTTTTT. The rearrangement links TRBV27 to TRBJ2-2; D might be TRBD1 (6 bases). CDR3 length equals 14 residues. The V and J ends lost 7 bases and 0 bases respectively, with 9 bases between them. CDR1 and CDR2 from the germline V gene are MNHEY and SMNVEV (reference sequence).

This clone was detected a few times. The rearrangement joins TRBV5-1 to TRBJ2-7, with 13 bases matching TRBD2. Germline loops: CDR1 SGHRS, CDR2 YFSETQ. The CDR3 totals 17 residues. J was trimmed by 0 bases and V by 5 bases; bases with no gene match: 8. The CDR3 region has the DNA TGCGCCAGCAGAGCGACTAGCGGGGGGACCCGCTCCTACGAGCAGTACTTC. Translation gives CASRATSGGTRSYEQYF.

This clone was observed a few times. The CDR3 loop reads CASSFPTGNSFGANVLTF. In DNA form, the CDR3 reads TGTGCCAGCAGTTTCCCGACAGGGAACTCGTTCGGGGCCAACGTCCTGACTTTC. V and J are TRBV28 and TRBJ2-6; TRBD1 agrees at 7 bases. The CDR3 has 18 amino acids. Germline V gives CDR1 MDHEN, CDR2 SYDVKM. V trimming: 3 bases; J trimming: 4 bases; junction bases outside the gene matches: 12.

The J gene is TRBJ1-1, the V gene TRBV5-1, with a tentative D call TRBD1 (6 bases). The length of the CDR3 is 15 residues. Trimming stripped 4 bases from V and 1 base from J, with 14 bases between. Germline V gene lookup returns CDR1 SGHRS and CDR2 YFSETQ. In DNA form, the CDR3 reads TGCGCCAGCAGCCCGAGGACAGATTGGAACACTGAAGCTTTCTTT. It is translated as CASSPRTDWNTEAFF.

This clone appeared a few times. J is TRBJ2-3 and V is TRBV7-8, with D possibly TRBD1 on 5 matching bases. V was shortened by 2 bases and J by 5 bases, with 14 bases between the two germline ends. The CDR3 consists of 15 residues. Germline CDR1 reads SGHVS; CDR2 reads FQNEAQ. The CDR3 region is CASSLSPWGQDTQYF. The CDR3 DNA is TGTGCCAGCAGCTTAAGTCCTTGGGGCCAAGATACGCAGTATTTT.

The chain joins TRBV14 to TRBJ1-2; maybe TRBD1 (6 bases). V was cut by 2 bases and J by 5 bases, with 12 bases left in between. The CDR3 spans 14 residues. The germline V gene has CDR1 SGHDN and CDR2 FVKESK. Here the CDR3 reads CASSQRTAGYGYTF. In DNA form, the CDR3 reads TGTGCCAGCAGCCAACGGACAGCCGGTTATGGCTACACCTTC. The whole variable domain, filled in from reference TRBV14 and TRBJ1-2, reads EAGVTQFPSHSVIEKGQTVTLRCDPISGHDNLYWYRRVMGKEIKFLLHFVKESKQDESGMPNNRFLAERTGGTYSTLKVQPAELEDSGVYFCASSQRTAGYGYTFGSGTRLTVV.

The CDR3 protein is CAEIQGNTIYF. DNA for the CDR3: TGCGCCGAGATACAGGGAAACACCATATATTTT. V gene TRBV29-1 combines with J gene TRBJ1-3; no firm D call. This CDR3 contains 11 residues. Germline-derived CDR1 and CDR2 are SQVTM and ANQGSEA.

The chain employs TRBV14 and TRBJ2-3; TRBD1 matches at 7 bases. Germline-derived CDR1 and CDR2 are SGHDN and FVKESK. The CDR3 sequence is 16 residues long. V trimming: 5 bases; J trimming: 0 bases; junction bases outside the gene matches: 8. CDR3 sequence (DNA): TGTGCCAGCAGCTCGATTAAGACAGGGAGCACAGATACGCAGTATTTT. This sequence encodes CASSSIKTGSTDTQYF.

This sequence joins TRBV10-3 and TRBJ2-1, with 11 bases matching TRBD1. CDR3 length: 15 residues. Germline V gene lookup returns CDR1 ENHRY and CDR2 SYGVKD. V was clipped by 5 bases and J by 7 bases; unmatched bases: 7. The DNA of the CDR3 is TGTGCCATCAGTACCGGGACAGGGGGAGGGAATGAGCAGTTCTTC. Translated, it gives CAISTGTGGGNEQFF.